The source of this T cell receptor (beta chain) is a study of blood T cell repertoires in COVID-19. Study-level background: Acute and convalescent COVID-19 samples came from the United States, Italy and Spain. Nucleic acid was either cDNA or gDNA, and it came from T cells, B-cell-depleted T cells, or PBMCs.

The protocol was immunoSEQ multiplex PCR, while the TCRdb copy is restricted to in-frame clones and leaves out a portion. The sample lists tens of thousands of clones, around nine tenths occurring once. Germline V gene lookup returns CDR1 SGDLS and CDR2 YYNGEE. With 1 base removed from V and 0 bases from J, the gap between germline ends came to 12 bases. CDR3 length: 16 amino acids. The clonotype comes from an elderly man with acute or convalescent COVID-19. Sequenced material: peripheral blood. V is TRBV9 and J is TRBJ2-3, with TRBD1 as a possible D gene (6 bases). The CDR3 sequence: CASSVLGAPSTDTQYF. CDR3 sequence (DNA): TGTGCCAGCAGCGTATTGGGGGCCCCTAGCACAGATACGCAGTATTTT.